The T cell receptor beta chain described here comes from a study of blood T cell repertoires in COVID-19. Study at large: The cDNA or gDNA used as material had been derived from T cells, B-cell-depleted T cells, or PBMCs.

The CDR3 runs to 13 residues. V gave up 9 bases and J gave up 4 bases; unmatched junction bases: 3. Germline CDR1 reads WNHNN; CDR2 reads SYGVQD (reference sequence). Grouping used clinical history reported by participants in a survey and questionnaire. Donors in Cohort 3 who had recovered were those with two negative PCRs, healthcare professional clearance, or resolution of their symptoms. Original processing methods: Reference gene primer amplification gave nucleated cell count estimates. Clones were sequenced by immunoSEQ multiplex PCR, and TCRdb holds only the in-frame ones, with some missing. The V and J calls and clone size were taken over from that table, and D and trimming were inferred from the DNA. This sample has about 220,000 clones, with 82% found just once.

V gene TRBV10-1 combines with J gene TRBJ2-3, with 11 bases fitting TRBD2. The TCR was taken from a woman in her sixties or seventies who had recovered from COVID-19. The sample was PBMCs or T cells enriched from blood (not recorded which). CDR3 protein: CARLAGAADTQYF. The CDR3, as DNA: TGCGCCAGACTAGCGGGAGCTGCAGATACGCAGTATTTT.